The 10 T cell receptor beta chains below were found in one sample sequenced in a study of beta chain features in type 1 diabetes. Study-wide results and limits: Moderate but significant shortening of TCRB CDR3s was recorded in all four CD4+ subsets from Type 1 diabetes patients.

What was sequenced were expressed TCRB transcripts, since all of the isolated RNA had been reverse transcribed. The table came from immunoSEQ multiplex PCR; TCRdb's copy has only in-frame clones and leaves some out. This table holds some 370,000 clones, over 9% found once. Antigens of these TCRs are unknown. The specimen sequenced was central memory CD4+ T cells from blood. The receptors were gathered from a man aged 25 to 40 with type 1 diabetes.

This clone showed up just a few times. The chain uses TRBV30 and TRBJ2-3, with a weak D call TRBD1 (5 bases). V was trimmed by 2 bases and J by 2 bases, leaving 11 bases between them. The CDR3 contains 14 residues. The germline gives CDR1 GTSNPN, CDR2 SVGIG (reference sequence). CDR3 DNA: TGTGCCTGGAGTTCGAGACAGTCCACAGATACGCAGTATTTT. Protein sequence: CAWSSRQSTDTQYF.

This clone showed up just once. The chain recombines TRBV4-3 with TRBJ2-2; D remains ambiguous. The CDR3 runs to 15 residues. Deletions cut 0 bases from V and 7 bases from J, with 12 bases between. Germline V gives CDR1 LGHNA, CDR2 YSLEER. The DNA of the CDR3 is TGCGCCAGCAGCCAAGATGAGGCCCGGTACGGGGAGCTGTTTTTT. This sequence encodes CASSQDEARYGELFF.

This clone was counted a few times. This CDR3 reads CATSLGAGNEQFF. DNA for the CDR3: TGTGCCACTTCGCTCGGGGCGGGCAATGAGCAGTTCTTC. The chain carries TRBV7-2 and TRBJ2-1; D is possibly TRBD1 or TRBD2 (5 bases each). V was pared by 10 bases and J by 6 bases, with 16 bases between. Germline V CDR1 and CDR2: SGHTA, FQGNSA. This CDR3 region has 13 residues.

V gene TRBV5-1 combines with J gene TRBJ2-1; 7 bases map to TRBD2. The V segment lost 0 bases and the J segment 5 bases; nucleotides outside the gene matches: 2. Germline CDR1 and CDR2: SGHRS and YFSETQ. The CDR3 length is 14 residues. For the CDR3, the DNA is TGCGCCAGCAGCTTGGACGGGAGGAACAATGAGCAGTTCTTC. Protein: CASSLDGRNNEQFF.

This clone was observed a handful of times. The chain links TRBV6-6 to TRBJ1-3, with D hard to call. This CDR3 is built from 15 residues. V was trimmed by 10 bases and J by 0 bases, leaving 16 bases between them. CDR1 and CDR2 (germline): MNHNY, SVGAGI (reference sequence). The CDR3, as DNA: TGTGCCACCCTCCCGGTGCTGAGCTCTGGAAACACCATATATTTT. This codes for CATLPVLSSGNTIYF.

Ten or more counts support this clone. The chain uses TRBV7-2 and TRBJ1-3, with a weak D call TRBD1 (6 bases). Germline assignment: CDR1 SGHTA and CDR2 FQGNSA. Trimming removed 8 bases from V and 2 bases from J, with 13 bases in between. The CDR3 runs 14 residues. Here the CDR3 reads CASGGRSAGNTIYF. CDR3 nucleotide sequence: TGTGCCAGCGGGGGGCGCAGCGCTGGAAACACCATATATTTT.

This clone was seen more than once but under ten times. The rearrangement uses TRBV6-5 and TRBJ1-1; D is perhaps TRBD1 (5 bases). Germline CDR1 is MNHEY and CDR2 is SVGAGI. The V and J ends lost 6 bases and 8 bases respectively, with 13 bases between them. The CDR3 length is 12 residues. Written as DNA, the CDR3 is TGTGCCAGCAGGGACACGAAATCAGAAGCTTTCTTT. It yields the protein CASRDTKSEAFF.

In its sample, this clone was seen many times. The DNA of the CDR3 is TGCGCCAGCAGCAAACAGGGGGCCTCGGACACCATATATTTT. It specifies CASSKQGASDTIYF. The chain joins TRBV5-1 to TRBJ1-3; TRBD1 matches at 9 bases. The CDR3 is 14 residues long. The germline V gene encodes CDR1 SGHRS and CDR2 YFSETQ. The J segment lost 8 bases and the V segment lost 4 bases, leaving 7 bases of the junction unmatched.

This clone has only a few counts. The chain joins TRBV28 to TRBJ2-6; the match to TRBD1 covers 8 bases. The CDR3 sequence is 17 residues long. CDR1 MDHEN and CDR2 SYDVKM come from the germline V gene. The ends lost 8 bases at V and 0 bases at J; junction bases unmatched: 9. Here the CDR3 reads CASVGGTGRSGANVLTF. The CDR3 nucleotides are TGTGCCAGCGTTGGGGGGACAGGCCGCTCTGGGGCCAACGTCCTGACTTTC.

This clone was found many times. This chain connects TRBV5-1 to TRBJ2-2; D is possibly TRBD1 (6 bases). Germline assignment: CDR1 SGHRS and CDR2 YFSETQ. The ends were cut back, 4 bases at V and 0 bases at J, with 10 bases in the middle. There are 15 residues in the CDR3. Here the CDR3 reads CASSQDSPNTGELFF. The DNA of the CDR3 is TGCGCCAGCAGCCAGGACAGTCCGAACACCGGGGAGCTGTTTTTT.